The text below deals with one T cell receptor (beta chain). Germline V gene lookup returns CDR1 LNHDA and CDR2 SQIVND (reference sequence). Trimming at V came to 6 bases and at J to 8 bases, leaving 13 bases not matched to a gene. This CDR3 has 16 residues. Cohort 3 donors were reported recovered after two negative PCRs, clearance, or symptom resolution. As processed by the authors: Reference gene primer amplification yielded estimated nucleated cell counts. Assay used: immunoSEQ multiplex PCR; TCRdb lists only in-frame clones, some missing. Clonal size and the V and J genes are those of that table, whereas D and trimming came from the DNA. This sample carries about 320,000 clones, approximately 90% of them seen once, and the ten largest clones take approximately 5%. The sample comes from a study of blood T cell repertoires in COVID-19. Study in general: There were acute and convalescent COVID-19 samples, and they came from the United States, Italy and Spain.

The origin of this receptor is a woman aged 25 to 39 who had recovered from COVID-19. The sequenced sample consisted of PBMCs or T cells enriched from blood (not recorded which). The rearrangement links TRBV19 to TRBJ1-6; 7 bases line up with TRBD1. CDR3 sequence: CASSPTGQVGDSPLHF. The CDR3 nucleotides are TGTGCCAGTAGCCCCACCGGACAGGTGGGTGATTCACCCCTCCACTTT.